This T cell receptor beta chain was obtained from a study of shared clonotypes between healthy human individuals. Genomic DNA from each subset was divided evenly over several immunoSEQ plates. The assay was immunoSEQ multiplex PCR, and TCRdb's table has in-frame clones only and misses some. This table holds 300,000 or so clones, around two thirds found once. Researchers partitioned CD4+ cells into CD45RA+ naive and CD45RA-negative memory subsets. Only one count was recorded for this clone. Its antigen is currently unknown. Regarding the study as a whole: As a rule, naive subsets had a larger estimated richness than memory subsets. Some clonotypes were shared by all four sorted-subset donors, while others were not shared. The non-shared ones had lower generation probabilities than the shared ones.

The V gene end was trimmed by 2 bases and the J gene end by 9 bases; junction bases not matched to a gene: 7. The CDR3 is 16 amino acids. CDR1 and CDR2 (germline): SGHTA, FQGNSA. This TCR derives from a man aged 25-45 years in good health. Sequencing input: memory CD4+ T cells sorted from blood. As to subset: CD45RA-negative fraction. This sequence joins TRBV7-2 and TRBJ2-1; 13 nucleotides agree with TRBD2. For the CDR3, the DNA is TGTGCCAGCAGCTTAAGAACTAGCGGGAGGGCGGGTGAGCAGTTCTTC. As protein: CASSLRTSGRAGEQFF.